Reported below is one T cell receptor (beta chain). This receptor's antigen is unknown. It has no much larger one-base neighbor in the sample; base qualities were not kept. For this chain, trimming is 2 bases at the V end and 4 bases at the J end, and the number of junction bases without a gene match is 3. The CDR3 covers 15 residues, taking in both the cysteine and the phenylalanine. The retained sequence is limited to the CDR3, 45 bases, with the frame set at the first base. The germline V gene (reference sequence) sets CDR1 to SEHNR and CDR2 to FQNEAQ. Naive and memory CD4+ T cells were separated from cryopreserved PBMCs through CD4 enrichment, which was followed by EasySep naive CD4+ T cell enrichment. Sorted naive or memory CD4+ T cells (around 100,000) were cultured 1:1 with T cell-depleted PBMCs and CEF peptides for around ten days. Triplicate replicate wells were generally used for each peptide culture condition. Ficoll-Paque PLUS gradient centrifugation was used to isolate PBMCs from either whole blood or leukapheresis product. PBMCs were either cryopreserved at -140°C or used fresh in the expansion assay. The QIAamp Micro DNA Kit was used to extract genomic DNA from the CD4+ T cells.

This record comes from a study of CD4 T cells in relation to SARS-CoV-2 and coronaviruses (dated by TCRdb to the early 2020s). For the wider study: In the ViraFEST assay, PBMCs were cultured with antigen for 9 to 10 days, after which TCR beta CDR3s were sequenced to identify clonal expansions specific to the antigen. Memory CD4+ T cell crossreactivity between SARS-CoV-2 and common cold coronavirus spike proteins was assessed at the TCR clonotype level in the study. A different TCR-beta assay, based on Illumina, was used to sequence expansion assays from other donors in the study. The Adaptive Biotechnologies TCR-sequencing kit was used for samples from three pre-COVID donors and for the naive versus memory experiments, whereas the other data were Illumina-based. Across all 12 patients in the convalescent cohort, the median age was roughly 38 years, with a range of about 20 to 80 years. HLA restriction was mapped for shared crossreactive spike epitopes using patient-derived lymphoblastoid cell lines. Among the 12 convalescent patients, 8 males and 4 females were included, and two of the subjects were Hispanic. The paper as a whole reports these results and caveats: Memory CD4+ clonotypes crossrecognizing SARS-CoV-2 and at least one common cold coronavirus spike were found in roughly 65% of donors. Crossreactivity analysis centred on spike protein, so crossreactivity against other viral proteins was not assessed. Small numbers of patients and of tested TCRs limited the study. Pre-pandemic and post-infection samples were not both contributed by any donor, so tracing of the source of pre-existing responses was limited. Naive versus memory sequencing indicated the assay detects memory recall responses rather than primary responses primed during culture. Crossreactive clones showed significantly weaker SARS-CoV-2-driven expansion than monoreactive clones, consistent with antigenic imprinting.

CEF-cultured naive and memory CD4+ T cell DNA received survey-level immunoSEQ TCR-beta sequencing. Per the original workflow: Preprocessing removed nonproductive sequences and CDR3s not starting with C, not ending with F or W, or shorter than 7 amino acids. The MANAFEST web app was used to call antigen-specific clonotypes on the basis of expansion compared with the reference and with other culture wells. A clone was considered positive if significant expansion relative to the reference culture was observed in 2 of 3 replicate wells at an FDR below 0.05. For a clone to be considered positive, significant expansion relative to all other tandem wells and an odds ratio above 5 were also required. Cultured and uncultured naive and memory CD4+ repertoires were searched for previously identified spike- and CEF-reactive CDR3s. CDR3 homology was measured as pairwise Levenshtein distance, computed with the stringdist R package after trimming three terminal residues from each end. Drawn from immuneACCESS, this table holds only the in-frame rearrangements with V and J called that TCRdb kept. Clones are partly lost; checked studies trace under half to an unresolved V gene and leave the rest unexplained. From that table come the V and J calls and clone size; the DNA was used to work out D and trimming. For this sample there are some 35,000 clones; approximately 82% appear just once. The ten largest clones represent 3.5% to 5% of the sample.

The sequence joins TRBV7-9 to TRBJ1-2; 11 central nucleotides agree with TRBD1. This TCR derives from an adult with COVID-19. The sample taken for sequencing was naive CD4+ T cells from PBMCs, cultured in vitro. Sample cell subset or site, as interpreted from the label and publication: naive CD4+ T cells isolated by negative enrichment. The CDR3 is CASSLRTGGGYGYTF. The nucleotides read TGTGCCAGCAGCTTACGGACAGGGGGCGGCTATGGCTACACCTTC.